Listed here is a single T cell receptor beta chain. The target antigen is unknown. This entry is derived from a study of cytomegalovirus exposure and HLA in healthy donors. Study at large: The 120 validation repertoires and the approximately 630 first-cohort repertoires shared a platform, a later analysis reported. Study observations and caveats: It was confirmed in vitro that a few of the CMV-associated chains were specific for CMV antigens. A list of roughly 180 TCR beta chains associated with cytomegalovirus was given. Reported results showed that the classifier diagnosed cytomegalovirus status with high specificity and sensitivity.

The V end was cut by 8 bases, the J end by 2 bases, with 13 bases between. CDR1 is MDHEN, CDR2 SYDVKM, per germline. The CDR3 loop spans 13 amino acids. Clones were read by immunoSEQ multiplex PCR, and TCRdb kept only the in-frame ones, dropping some. Among approximately 59,000 clones listed, about 91% were seen once. This chain uses TRBV28 with TRBJ2-7; possible D gene TRBD2, 6 bases. This receptor was identified in a young man in good health and CMV-seropositive. The sample was PBMCs. The CDR3 DNA is TGTGCCAGCTCTGGGACTGGAGCCTACGAGCAGTACTTC. Its translation: CASSGTGAYEQYF.